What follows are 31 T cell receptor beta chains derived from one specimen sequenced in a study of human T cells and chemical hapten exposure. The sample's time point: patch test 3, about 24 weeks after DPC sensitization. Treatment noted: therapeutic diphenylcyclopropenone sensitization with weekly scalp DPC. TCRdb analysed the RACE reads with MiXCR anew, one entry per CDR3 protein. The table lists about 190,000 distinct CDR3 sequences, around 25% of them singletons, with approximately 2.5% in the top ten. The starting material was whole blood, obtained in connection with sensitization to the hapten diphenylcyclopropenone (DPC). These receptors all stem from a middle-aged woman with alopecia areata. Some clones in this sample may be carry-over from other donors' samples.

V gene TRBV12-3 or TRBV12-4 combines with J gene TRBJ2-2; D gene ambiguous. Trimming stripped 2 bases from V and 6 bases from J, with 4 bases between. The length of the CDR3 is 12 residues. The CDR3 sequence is CASSLRPGELFF. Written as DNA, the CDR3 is TGTGCCAGCAGTTTACGACCCGGGGAGCTGTTTTTT.

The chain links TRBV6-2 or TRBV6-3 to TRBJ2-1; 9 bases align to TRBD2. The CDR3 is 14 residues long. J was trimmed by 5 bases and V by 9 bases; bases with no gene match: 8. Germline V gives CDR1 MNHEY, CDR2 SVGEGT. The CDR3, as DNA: TGTGCCAGTACTTTGGCGGGAGGGGACAATGAGCAGTTCTTC. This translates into CASTLAGGDNEQFF.

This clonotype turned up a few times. The CDR3 loop reads CASSLGTGKGEKLFF. CDR3 coding DNA: TGCGCCAGCAGCTTGGGGACAGGGAAGGGTGAAAAACTGTTTTTT. This chain connects TRBV5-1 to TRBJ1-4; 8 nucleotides agree with TRBD1. The CDR3 loop spans 15 amino acids. Trimming cost V 0 bases and J 7 bases; bases outside gene matches: 5. The V gene's germline CDR1 is SGHRS and CDR2 YFSETQ.

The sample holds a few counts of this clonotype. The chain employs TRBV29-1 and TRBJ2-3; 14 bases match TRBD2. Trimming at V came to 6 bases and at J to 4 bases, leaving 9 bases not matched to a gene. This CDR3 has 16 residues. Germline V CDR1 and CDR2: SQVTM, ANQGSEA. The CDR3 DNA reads TGCAGCGTCGATCCGACTAGCGGGAGGGCCGCAGATACGCAGTATTTT. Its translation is CSVDPTSGRAADTQYF.

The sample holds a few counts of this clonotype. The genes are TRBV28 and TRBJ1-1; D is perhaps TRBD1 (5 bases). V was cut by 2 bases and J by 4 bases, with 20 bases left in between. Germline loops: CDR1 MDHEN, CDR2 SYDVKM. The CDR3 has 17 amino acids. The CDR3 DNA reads TGTGCCAGCAGTTTAGGCGGTGGCAGGGCGAGGAGCACTGAAGCTTTCTTT. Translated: CASSLGGGRARSTEAFF.

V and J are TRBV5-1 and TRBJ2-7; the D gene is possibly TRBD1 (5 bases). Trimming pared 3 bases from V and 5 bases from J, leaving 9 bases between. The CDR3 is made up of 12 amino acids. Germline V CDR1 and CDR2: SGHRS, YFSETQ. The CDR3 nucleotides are TGCGCCAGCAGCTCAGGGTCCCACGAGCAGTACTTC. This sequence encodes CASSSGSHEQYF. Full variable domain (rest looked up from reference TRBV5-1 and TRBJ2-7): KAGVTQTPRYLIKTRGQQVTLSCSPISGHRSVSWYQQTPGQGLQFLFEYFSETQRNKGNFPGRFSGRQFSNSRSEMNVSTLELGDSALYLCASSSGSHEQYFGPGTRLTVT.

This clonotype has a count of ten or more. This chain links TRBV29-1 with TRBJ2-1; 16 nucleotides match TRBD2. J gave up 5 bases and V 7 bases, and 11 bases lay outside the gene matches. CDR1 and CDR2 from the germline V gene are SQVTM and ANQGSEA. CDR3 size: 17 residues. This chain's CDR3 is CSAPGTSGRARNNEQFF. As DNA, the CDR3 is TGCAGCGCCCCCGGGACTAGCGGGAGGGCTCGAAACAATGAGCAGTTCTTC.

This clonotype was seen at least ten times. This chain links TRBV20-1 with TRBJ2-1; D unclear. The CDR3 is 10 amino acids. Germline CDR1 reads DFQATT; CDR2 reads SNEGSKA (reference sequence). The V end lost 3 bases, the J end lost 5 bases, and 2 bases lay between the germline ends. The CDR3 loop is CSASDNEQFF. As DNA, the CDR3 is TGCAGTGCTAGTGACAATGAGCAGTTCTTC.

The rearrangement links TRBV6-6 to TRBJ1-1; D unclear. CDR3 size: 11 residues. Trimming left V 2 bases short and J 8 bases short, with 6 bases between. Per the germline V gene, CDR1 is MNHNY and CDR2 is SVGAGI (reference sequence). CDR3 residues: CASSYADEAFF. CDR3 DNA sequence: TGTGCCAGCAGTTACGCGGACGAAGCTTTCTTT.

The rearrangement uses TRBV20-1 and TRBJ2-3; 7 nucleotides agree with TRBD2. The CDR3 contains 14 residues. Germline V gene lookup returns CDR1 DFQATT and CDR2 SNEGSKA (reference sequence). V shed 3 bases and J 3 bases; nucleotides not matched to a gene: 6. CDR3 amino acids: CSASIRGRTDTQYF. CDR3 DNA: TGCAGTGCTAGTATTCGCGGGAGAACAGATACGCAGTATTTT.

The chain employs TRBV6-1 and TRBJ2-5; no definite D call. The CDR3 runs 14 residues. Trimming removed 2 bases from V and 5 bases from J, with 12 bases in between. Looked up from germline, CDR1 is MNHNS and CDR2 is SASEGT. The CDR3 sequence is CASSEFPGFETQYF. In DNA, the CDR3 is TGTGCCAGCAGTGAATTCCCCGGGTTCGAGACCCAGTACTTC.

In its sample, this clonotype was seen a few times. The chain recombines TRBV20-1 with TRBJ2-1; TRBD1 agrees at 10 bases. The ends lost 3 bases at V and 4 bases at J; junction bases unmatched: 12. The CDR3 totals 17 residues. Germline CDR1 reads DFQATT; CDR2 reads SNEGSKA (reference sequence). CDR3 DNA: TGCAGTGCTAGGGGGACAGGGGATCAGAAGAAGTACAATGAGCAGTTCTTC. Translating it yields CSARGTGDQKKYNEQFF.

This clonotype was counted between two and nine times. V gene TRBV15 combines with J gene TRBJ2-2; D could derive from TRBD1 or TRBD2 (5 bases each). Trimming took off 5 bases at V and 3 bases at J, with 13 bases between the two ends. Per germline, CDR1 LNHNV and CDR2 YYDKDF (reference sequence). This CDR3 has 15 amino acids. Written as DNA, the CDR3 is TGTGCCACCAGCCGCCGGGACGGGTACACCGGGGAGCTGTTTTTT. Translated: CATSRRDGYTGELFF. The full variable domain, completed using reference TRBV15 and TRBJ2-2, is DAMVIQNPRYQVTQFGKPVTLSCSQTLNHNVMYWYQQKSSQAPKLLFHYYDKDFNNEADTPDNFQSRRPNTSFCFLDIRSPGLGDTAMYLCATSRRDGYTGELFFGEGSRLTVL.

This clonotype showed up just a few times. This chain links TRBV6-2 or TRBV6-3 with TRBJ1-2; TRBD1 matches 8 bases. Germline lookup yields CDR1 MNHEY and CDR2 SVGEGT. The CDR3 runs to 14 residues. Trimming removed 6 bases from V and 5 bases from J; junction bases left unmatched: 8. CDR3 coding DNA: TGTGCCAGCAGCCCCCAGAGACAGGGGTATGGCTACACCTTC. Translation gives CASSPQRQGYGYTF.

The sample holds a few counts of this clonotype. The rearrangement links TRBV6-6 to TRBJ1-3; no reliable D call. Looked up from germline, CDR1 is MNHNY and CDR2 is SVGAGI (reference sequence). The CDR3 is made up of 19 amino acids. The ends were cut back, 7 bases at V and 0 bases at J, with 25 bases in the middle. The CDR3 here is CASTPGGLIGSLSGNTIYF. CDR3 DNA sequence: TGTGCCAGCACCCCCGGAGGGTTAATCGGAAGCCTCTCTGGAAACACCATATATTTT.

The CDR3 region has the DNA TGTGCCAGCAGCCGGGCAGATACGCAGTATTTT. Translating gives CASSRADTQYF. This sequence joins TRBV5-6 and TRBJ2-3, with D hard to call. Looked up from germline, CDR1 is SGHDT and CDR2 is YYEEEE. The CDR3 loop spans 11 amino acids. V lost 4 bases, J lost 4 bases, and 4 bases lay in between.

The DNA for the CDR3 is TGTGCCAGCAGTGACACAGGGCCAACTAATGAAAAACTGTTTTTT. Translation: CASSDTGPTNEKLFF. The chain carries TRBV12-3 or TRBV12-4 and TRBJ1-4; maybe TRBD1 (6 bases). V dropped 5 bases and J dropped 0 bases, with 10 bases sitting between them. The CDR3 consists of 15 residues.

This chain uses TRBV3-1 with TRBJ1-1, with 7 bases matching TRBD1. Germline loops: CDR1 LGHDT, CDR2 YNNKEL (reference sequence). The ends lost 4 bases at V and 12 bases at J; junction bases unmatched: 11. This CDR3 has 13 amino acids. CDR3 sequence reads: CASSRPRGPGTFF. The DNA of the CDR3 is TGTGCCAGCAGCCGCCCTAGGGGGCCCGGGACTTTCTTT.

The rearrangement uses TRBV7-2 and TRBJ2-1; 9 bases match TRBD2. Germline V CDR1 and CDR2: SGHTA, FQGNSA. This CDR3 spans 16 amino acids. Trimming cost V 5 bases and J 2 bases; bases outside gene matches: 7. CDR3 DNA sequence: TGTGCCAGCAGCCGGAGACTAGCGGTAACCTACAATGAGCAGTTCTTC. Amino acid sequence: CASSRRLAVTYNEQFF. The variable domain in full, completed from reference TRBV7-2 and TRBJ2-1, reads GAGVSQSPSNKVTEKGKDVELRCDPISGHTALYWYRQSLGQGLEFLIYFQGNSAPDKSGLPSDRFSAERTGGSVSTLTIQRTQQEDSAVYLCASSRRLAVTYNEQFFGPGTRLTVL.

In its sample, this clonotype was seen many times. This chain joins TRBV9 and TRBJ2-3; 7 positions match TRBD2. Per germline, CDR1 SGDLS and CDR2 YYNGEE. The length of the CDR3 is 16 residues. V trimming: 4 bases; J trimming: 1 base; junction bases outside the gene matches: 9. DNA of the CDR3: TGTGCCAGCAGCTCAGGCGGGAGTAGCCGCACAGATACGCAGTATTTT. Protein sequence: CASSSGGSSRTDTQYF. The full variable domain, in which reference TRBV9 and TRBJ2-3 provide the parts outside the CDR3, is DSGVTQTPKHLITATGQRVTLRCSPRSGDLSVYWYQQSLDQGLQFLIQYYNGEERAKGNILERFSAQQFPDLHSELNLSSLELGDSALYFCASSSGGSSRTDTQYFGPGTRLTVL.

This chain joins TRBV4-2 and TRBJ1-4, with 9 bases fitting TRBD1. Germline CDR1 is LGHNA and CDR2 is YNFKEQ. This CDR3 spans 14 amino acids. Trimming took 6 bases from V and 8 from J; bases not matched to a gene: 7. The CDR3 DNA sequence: TGTGCCAGCAGTGAAGGACAGGGGTCGGAAAAACTGTTTTTT. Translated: CASSEGQGSEKLFF.

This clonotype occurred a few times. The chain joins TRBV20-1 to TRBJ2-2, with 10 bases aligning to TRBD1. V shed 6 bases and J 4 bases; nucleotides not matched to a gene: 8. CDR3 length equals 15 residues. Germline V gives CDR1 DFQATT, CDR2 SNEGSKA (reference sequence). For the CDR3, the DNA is TGCAGTGCCGCTGACAGGGGGCAGGGCACCGGGGAGCTGTTTTTT. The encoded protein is CSAADRGQGTGELFF.

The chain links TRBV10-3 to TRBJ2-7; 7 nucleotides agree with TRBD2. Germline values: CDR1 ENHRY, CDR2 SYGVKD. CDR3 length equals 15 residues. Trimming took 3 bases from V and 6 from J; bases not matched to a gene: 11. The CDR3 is CAISDDSREFLEQYF. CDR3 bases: TGTGCCATCAGTGATGACTCGCGGGAGTTTCTCGAGCAGTACTTC.

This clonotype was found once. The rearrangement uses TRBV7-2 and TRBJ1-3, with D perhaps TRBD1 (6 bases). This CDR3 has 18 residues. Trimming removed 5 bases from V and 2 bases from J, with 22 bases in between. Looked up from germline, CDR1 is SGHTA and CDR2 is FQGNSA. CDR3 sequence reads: CASSKLGGRGAPGNTIYF. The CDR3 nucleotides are TGTGCCAGCAGCAAACTGGGAGGGAGGGGGGCCCCTGGAAACACCATATATTTT.

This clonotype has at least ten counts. DNA for the CDR3: TGCAGCGTTTCCGATGGGGGCACCATATATTTT. Its protein is CSVSDGGTIYF. V gene TRBV29-1 combines with J gene TRBJ1-3; TRBD1 might be the D (5 bases). The V end was cut by 5 bases, the J end by 9 bases, with 11 bases between. Per the germline V gene, CDR1 is SQVTM and CDR2 is ANQGSEA. The CDR3 runs 11 residues.

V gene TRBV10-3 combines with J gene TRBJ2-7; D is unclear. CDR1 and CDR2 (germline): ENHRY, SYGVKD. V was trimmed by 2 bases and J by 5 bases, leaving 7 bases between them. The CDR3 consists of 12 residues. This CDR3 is CAISEPYHEQYF. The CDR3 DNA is TGTGCCATCAGTGAGCCATACCACGAGCAGTACTTC.

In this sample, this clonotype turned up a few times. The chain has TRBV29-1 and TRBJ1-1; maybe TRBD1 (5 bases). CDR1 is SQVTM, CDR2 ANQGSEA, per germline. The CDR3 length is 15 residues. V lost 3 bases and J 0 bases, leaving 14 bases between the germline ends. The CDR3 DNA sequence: TGCAGCGTTGAGCGGGGACTCTCTATGAACACTGAAGCTTTCTTT. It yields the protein CSVERGLSMNTEAFF.

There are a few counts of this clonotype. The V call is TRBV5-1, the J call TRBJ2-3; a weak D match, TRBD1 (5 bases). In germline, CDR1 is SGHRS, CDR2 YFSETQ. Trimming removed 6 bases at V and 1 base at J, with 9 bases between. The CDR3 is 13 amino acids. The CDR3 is CASNQQGTDTQYF. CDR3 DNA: TGCGCCAGCAACCAACAGGGCACAGATACGCAGTATTTT.

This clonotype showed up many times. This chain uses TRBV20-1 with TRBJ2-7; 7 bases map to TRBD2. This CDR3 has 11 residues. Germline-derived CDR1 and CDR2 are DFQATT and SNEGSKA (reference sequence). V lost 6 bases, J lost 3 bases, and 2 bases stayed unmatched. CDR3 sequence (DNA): TGCAGTGCCTTAGCGGGCTACGAGCAGTACTTC. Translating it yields CSALAGYEQYF.

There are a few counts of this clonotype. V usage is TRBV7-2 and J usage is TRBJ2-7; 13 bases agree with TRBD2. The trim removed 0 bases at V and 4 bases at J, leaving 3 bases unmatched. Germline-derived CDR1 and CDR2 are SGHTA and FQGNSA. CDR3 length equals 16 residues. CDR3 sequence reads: CASSLAPGLAGYEQYF. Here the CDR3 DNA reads TGTGCCAGCAGCTTAGCCCCGGGACTAGCGGGATACGAGCAGTACTTC.

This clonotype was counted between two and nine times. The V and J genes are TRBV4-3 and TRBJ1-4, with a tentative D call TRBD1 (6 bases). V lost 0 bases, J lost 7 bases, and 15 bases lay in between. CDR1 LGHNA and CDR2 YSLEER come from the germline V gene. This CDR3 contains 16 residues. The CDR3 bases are TGCGCCAGCAGCCAAGACGGACGGGGGCGGGCTGAAAAACTGTTTTTT. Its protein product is CASSQDGRGRAEKLFF.